The present entry profiles one T cell receptor (beta chain) with its context. From germline, CDR1 is MNHNS and CDR2 SASEGT. V was cut by 7 bases and J by 5 bases, with 21 bases left in between. The CDR3 sequence is 15 residues long. This entry belongs to a study of T-cell memory formation after mild COVID-19. TCRdb called the 5' RACE reads again in MiXCR, with one record for every CDR3 protein. This table holds 300,000 to 400,000 distinct CDR3 sequences, under 30% found once. The chain carries TRBV6-1 and TRBJ2-7; the D gene could be TRBD1 or TRBD2 (7 bases each). This clonotype was sampled from an adult woman who had mild COVID-19 (a few samples of this study predate the infection). Cell type and time point are not known. The sequencing sample was made of PBMCs or a T cell subset sorted from them (not recorded which). The CDR3 sequence: CASIPGGGGLDEQYF. The CDR3 DNA follows: TGTGCCAGCATCCCGGGGGGAGGGGGCTTGGACGAGCAGTACTTC.